This T cell receptor (beta chain) was obtained from a study of blood T cell repertoires in COVID-19. Original data processing: Nucleated cell counts were estimated from reference gene primer amplification. The assay was immunoSEQ multiplex PCR, and TCRdb's table has in-frame clones only and misses some. That table is the source of V, J and clone size, and D and trimming were worked out from the DNA. The data contain roughly 260,000 clones, 83% of them singletons. V lost 5 bases and J 4 bases, leaving 4 bases between the germline ends. The length of the CDR3 is 11 residues. The germline CDR1 and CDR2 sequences are SGHNT and YENEEA.

The sequence derives from a woman aged 40-49 years who had been exposed to COVID-19. The rearrangement joins TRBV11-3 to TRBJ2-3; no clear D. Sequences were obtained from PBMCs or T cells enriched from blood (not recorded which). The CDR3 bases are TGTGCCAGCAGCAACTCAGATACGCAGTATTTT. Residues: CASSNSDTQYF.